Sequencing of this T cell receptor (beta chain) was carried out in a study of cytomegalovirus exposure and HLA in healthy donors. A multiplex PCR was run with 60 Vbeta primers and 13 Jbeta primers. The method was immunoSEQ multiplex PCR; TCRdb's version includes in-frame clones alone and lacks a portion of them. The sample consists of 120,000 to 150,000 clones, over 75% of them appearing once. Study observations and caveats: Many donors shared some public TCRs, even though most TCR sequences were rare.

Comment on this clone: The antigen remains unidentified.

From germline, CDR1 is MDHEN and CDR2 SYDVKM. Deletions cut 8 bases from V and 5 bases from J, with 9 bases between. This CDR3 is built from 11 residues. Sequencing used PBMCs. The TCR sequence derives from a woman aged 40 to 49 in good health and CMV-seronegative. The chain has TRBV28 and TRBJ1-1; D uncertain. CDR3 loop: CASGLTTEAFF. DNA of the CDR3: TGTGCCAGCGGATTGACAACTGAAGCTTTCTTT.